The 10 T cell receptor beta chains below come from one sample, sequenced in a study of blood T cell repertoires in COVID-19. Assay: immunoSEQ multiplex PCR; the TCRdb copy retains only in-frame clones and omits some. The table lists roughly 200,000 clones, about four fifths of them singletons. Sequenced sample: peripheral blood. All receptors derive from a woman in her 40s with COVID-19, enrolled during active disease.

The chain couples TRBV28 to TRBJ1-5; D gene ambiguous. Germline V gene lookup returns CDR1 MDHEN and CDR2 SYDVKM. CDR3 length: 13 amino acids. The V end was cut by 6 bases, the J end by 0 bases, with 6 bases between. The CDR3 here is CASSTYSNQPQHF. The CDR3 bases are TGTGCCAGCAGCACATATAGCAATCAGCCCCAGCATTTT.

The chain recombines TRBV27 with TRBJ2-1, with D unclear. The germline gives CDR1 MNHEY, CDR2 SMNVEV (reference sequence). This CDR3 region has 13 residues. V lost 1 base and J 5 bases, leaving 6 bases between the germline ends. The CDR3 DNA reads as TGTGCCAGCAGTTTATGGCTTGACAATGAGCAGTTCTTC. Protein: CASSLWLDNEQFF.

This clone occurred a few times. CDR3 DNA: TGTGCCAGCAGCTACCCCGGTGAGACCCAGTACTTC. Encoded protein: CASSYPGETQYF. The chain combines TRBV11-3 with TRBJ2-5; D is uncertain. The germline V gene encodes CDR1 SGHNT and CDR2 YENEEA. This CDR3 is 12 amino acids long. The V and J ends lost 4 bases and 5 bases respectively, with 8 bases between them.

This chain connects TRBV6-5 to TRBJ2-1; perhaps TRBD2 as D (5 bases). Trimming shortened V by 5 bases and J by 8 bases, and 7 bases separated the two germline ends. The CDR3 is 11 amino acids. Germline V gene sequence: CDR1 MNHEY, CDR2 SVGAGI. The CDR3 DNA follows: TGTGCCAGCAGTCGGACTGATGAGCAGTTCTTC. Protein product: CASSRTDEQFF.

The chain couples TRBV25-1 to TRBJ2-1; TRBD2 agrees at 8 bases. V trimming: 4 bases; J trimming: 7 bases; junction bases outside the gene matches: 12. The CDR3 contains 16 residues. The germline V gene encodes CDR1 MGHDK and CDR2 SYGVNS. The CDR3 here is CASSGLVAGRWNEQFF. In nucleotides, the CDR3 is TGTGCCAGCAGTGGCTTGGTAGCGGGGCGATGGAATGAGCAGTTCTTC.

The chain uses TRBV7-9 and TRBJ2-5; TRBD2 matches 9 bases. Losses at the gene ends were 4 bases for V and 5 bases for J; bases not matched to a gene: 8. The CDR3 runs 15 residues. CDR1 is SEHNR and CDR2 is FQNEAQ in the germline V gene (reference sequence). The CDR3 sequence is CASSSWTSVVETQYF. CDR3 nucleotides: TGTGCCAGCAGCTCCTGGACTAGCGTGGTGGAGACCCAGTACTTC.

V and J are TRBV18 and TRBJ2-2, with D possibly matching TRBD1 (6 bases). V was trimmed by 6 bases and J by 1 base, leaving 15 bases between them. Germline V gives CDR1 KGHSH, CDR2 LQKENI. This CDR3 has 16 amino acids. The CDR3 coding sequence is TGTGCCAGCTCGCCAGCCGGGACACTGAACACCGGGGAGCTGTTTTTT. It encodes CASSPAGTLNTGELFF.

This clone appeared many times. The rearrangement joins TRBV9 to TRBJ2-4, with D maybe TRBD1 (6 bases). V was shortened by 4 bases and J by 2 bases, with 13 bases between the two germline ends. Germline CDR1 reads SGDLS; CDR2 reads YYNGEE. The CDR3 extends over 15 amino acids. CDR3 bases: TGTGCCAGCAGCCCCCGGACAGCACCCAAAAACATTCAGTACTTC. Its protein product is CASSPRTAPKNIQYF.

CDR3 sequence reads: CASSDSEQEQETQYF. For the CDR3, the DNA is TGTGCCAGCAGTGACTCCGAGCAGGAACAAGAGACCCAGTACTTC. The chain combines TRBV25-1 with TRBJ2-5; D call uncertain. Germline V lookup: CDR1 MGHDK, CDR2 SYGVNS. The CDR3 is 15 amino acids. Trimming removed 3 bases from V and 2 bases from J, with 13 bases in between.

V is TRBV7-2 and J is TRBJ2-7; 12 bases line up with TRBD2. The V gene end was trimmed by 5 bases and the J gene end by 5 bases; junction bases not matched to a gene: 19. Germline-derived CDR1 and CDR2 are SGHTA and FQGNSA. CDR3 length equals 19 residues. The CDR3 DNA follows: TGTGCCAGCAGCGCGCCGGGACTAGCGGGTGGGTCCGGGACCCACGAGCAGTACTTC. It specifies CASSAPGLAGGSGTHEQYF. Complete variable domain (other parts from reference TRBV7-2 and TRBJ2-7): GAGVSQSPSNKVTEKGKDVELRCDPISGHTALYWYRQSLGQGLEFLIYFQGNSAPDKSGLPSDRFSAERTGGSVSTLTIQRTQQEDSAVYLCASSAPGLAGGSGTHEQYFGPGTRLTVT.